Many counts were recorded for the clone carrying this T cell receptor (beta chain). The data were taken from a study of molecular identifiers for immune sequencing clone quantification. CDR1 and CDR2 from the germline V gene are SNHLY and FYNNEI. The CDR3 is made up of 15 amino acids. V was cut by 0 bases and J by 5 bases, with 11 bases left in between. Sequencing libraries of naive CD8 cells derived from around 20,000 to 990,000 sorted cells with 10%, 30% or 50% RNA. One entry per CDR3 protein, called by TCRdb with MiXCR from the PCR reads. The sample contains about half a million distinct CDR3 sequences, around 21% of which appear only once.

Sequencing was done on a sample of naive CD8+ T cells from blood, with Jurkat cell RNA spiked in. Subset denoted: FACS-sorted CD8+CD4-CCR7+CD45RA+ naive T cells. The sequence came from a human donor in good health. Some libraries in this study had Jurkat cell RNA spiked in. This chain links TRBV2 with TRBJ1-5; D gene unclear. CDR3 DNA sequence: TGTGCCAGCAGTGAAGCGGTTCAAGGCGATCAGCCCCAGCATTTT. This translates into CASSEAVQGDQPQHF.